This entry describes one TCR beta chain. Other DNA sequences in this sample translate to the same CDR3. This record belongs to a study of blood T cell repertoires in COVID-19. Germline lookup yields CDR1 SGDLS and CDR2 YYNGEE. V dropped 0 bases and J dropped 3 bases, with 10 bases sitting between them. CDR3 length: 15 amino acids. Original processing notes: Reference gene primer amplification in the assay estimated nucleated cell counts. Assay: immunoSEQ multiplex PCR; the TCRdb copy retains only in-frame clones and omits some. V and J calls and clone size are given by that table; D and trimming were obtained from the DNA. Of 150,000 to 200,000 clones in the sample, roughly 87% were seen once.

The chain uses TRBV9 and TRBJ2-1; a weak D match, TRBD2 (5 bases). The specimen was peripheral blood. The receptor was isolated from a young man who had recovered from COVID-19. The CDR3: CASSVGSGDYNEQFF. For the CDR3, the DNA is TGTGCCAGCAGCGTAGGTTCCGGGGACTACAATGAGCAGTTCTTC.